These 21 T cell receptor beta chains came from one sample sequenced in a study of cytomegalovirus exposure and HLA in healthy donors. Primers for the PCR totalled 60 Vbeta and 13 Jbeta. Assay used: immunoSEQ multiplex PCR; TCRdb lists only in-frame clones, some missing. The data hold 90,000 or so clones, with more than 70% observed a single time. Sequencing used PBMCs. The receptors were sampled from a man between 60 and 75 years old in good health and CMV-seronegative.

The rearrangement joins TRBV18 to TRBJ2-3; 7 bases line up with TRBD1. The CDR3 is 15 residues long. The V gene's germline CDR1 is KGHSH and CDR2 LQKENI. V was clipped by 1 base and J by 4 bases; unmatched bases: 5. DNA of the CDR3: TGTGCCAGCTCACCACGGCAGGGGGAGTCAGATACGCAGTATTTT. Translating it yields CASSPRQGESDTQYF. The full variable domain, in which reference TRBV18 and TRBJ2-3 provide the parts outside the CDR3, is NAGVMQNPRHLVRRRGQEARLRCSPMKGHSHVYWYRQLPEEGLKFMVYLQKENIIDESGMPKERFSAEFPKEGPSILRIQQVVRGDSAAYFCASSPRQGESDTQYFGPGTRLTVL.

This clone was found a few times. The chain joins TRBV4-1 to TRBJ2-1; a possible D gene is TRBD2 (6 bases). CDR1 and CDR2 (germline): MGHRA, YSYEKL. Trimming shortened V by 3 bases and J by 5 bases, and 11 bases separated the two germline ends. The length of the CDR3 is 14 residues. Here the CDR3 DNA reads TGCGCCAGCAGCCAGACGGGACTTGACAATGAGCAGTTCTTC. Translation: CASSQTGLDNEQFF.

This clone occurred a few times. The chain combines TRBV6-5 with TRBJ1-3; 9 nucleotides agree with TRBD1. After removal of 5 bases from V and 3 bases from J, the junction contained 5 bases not matched to a gene. Germline values: CDR1 MNHEY, CDR2 SVGAGI. This CDR3 has 15 residues. CDR3 sequence (DNA): TGTGCCAGCAGTACGGACAGGGGCCATGGAAACACCATATATTTT. Its translation: CASSTDRGHGNTIYF.

This clone was seen only once. The gene calls are TRBV5-1 and TRBJ2-3; possibly TRBD2 for D (5 bases). There are 14 residues in the CDR3. CDR1 is SGHRS and CDR2 is YFSETQ in the germline V gene. The V end lost 3 bases, the J end lost 6 bases, and 14 bases lay between the germline ends. The CDR3 sequence is CASSYQPGLDTQYF. CDR3 nucleotides: TGCGCCAGCAGCTATCAGCCGGGGTTGGATACGCAGTATTTT.

The chain is built from TRBV4-2 and TRBJ2-3; TRBD1 aligns across 12 bases. Germline V gene lookup returns CDR1 LGHNA and CDR2 YNFKEQ. The V segment lost 1 base and the J segment 4 bases; nucleotides outside the gene matches: 3. The CDR3 has 16 residues. In DNA, the CDR3 is TGTGCCAGCAGCCAAGGGGACAGGGGGCGCGCAGATACGCAGTATTTT. Residues: CASSQGDRGRADTQYF.

The CDR3 DNA sequence: TGTGCCAGCAGCTTAAGACTTCTCGACTCTGGAAACACCATATATTTT. Amino acid sequence: CASSLRLLDSGNTIYF. The rearrangement links TRBV11-1 to TRBJ1-3; D ambiguous. V lost 2 bases and J 0 bases, leaving 11 bases between the germline ends. This CDR3 contains 16 residues. In germline, CDR1 is SGHAT, CDR2 FQDESV (reference sequence).

The chain recombines TRBV27 with TRBJ1-1; D not certain. The germline gives CDR1 MNHEY, CDR2 SMNVEV (reference sequence). The CDR3 runs to 13 residues. V dropped 2 bases and J dropped 2 bases, with 6 bases sitting between them. The chain's CDR3 is CASSLNGNTEAFF. CDR3 DNA sequence: TGTGCCAGCAGTTTAAACGGTAACACTGAAGCTTTCTTT.

The V gene is TRBV6-1, the J gene TRBJ2-7; 8 positions agree with TRBD1. CDR1 and CDR2 (germline): MNHNS, SASEGT. The CDR3 runs 14 residues. The V segment lost 4 bases and the J segment 5 bases; nucleotides outside the gene matches: 7. The CDR3 loop reads CASSVPQGANEQYF. CDR3 sequence (DNA): TGTGCCAGCAGTGTCCCCCAGGGGGCAAACGAGCAGTACTTC.

CDR3 coding DNA: TGTGCCAGCAGTCCCTCGCTGAGGTCGGTCCATGGCTACACCTTC. As protein: CASSPSLRSVHGYTF. V and J are TRBV6-5 and TRBJ1-2; D not certain. CDR3 length: 15 amino acids. Trimming removed 5 bases from V and 6 bases from J, with 19 bases in between. The germline V gene has CDR1 MNHEY and CDR2 SVGAGI.

The rearrangement uses TRBV5-1 and TRBJ2-5; D remains unclear. Germline CDR1 SGHRS, CDR2 YFSETQ. V lost 0 bases and J 5 bases, leaving 5 bases between the germline ends. The CDR3 totals 12 residues. The CDR3, as DNA: TGCGCCAGCAGCTTGGCCGAGGAGACCCAGTACTTC. Amino acids: CASSLAEETQYF.

The chain recombines TRBV12-5 with TRBJ2-5, with D possibly matching TRBD2 (5 bases). V was shortened by 6 bases and J by 7 bases, with 18 bases between the two germline ends. The germline gives CDR1 LGHNT, CDR2 FRNRAP. CDR3 length equals 14 residues. The CDR3 DNA reads as TGTGCTAGTGGCCCGCCCCCAACCGAGGGGACCCAGTACTTC. This sequence encodes CASGPPPTEGTQYF.

The chain has TRBV7-8 and TRBJ1-1; no clear D gene. The V and J ends lost 6 bases and 3 bases respectively, with 23 bases between them. The CDR3 totals 17 residues. CDR1 and CDR2 from the germline V gene are SGHVS and FQNEAQ. The CDR3 region is CASRQGPRWSADTEAFF. As DNA, the CDR3 is TGTGCCAGCAGACAAGGTCCCAGGTGGTCGGCTGACACTGAAGCTTTCTTT.

The chain combines TRBV9 with TRBJ1-2; TRBD1 matches at 10 bases. This CDR3 region has 14 residues. V lost 2 bases, J lost 8 bases, and 6 bases stayed unmatched. CDR1 SGDLS and CDR2 YYNGEE come from the germline V gene. In DNA form, the CDR3 reads TGTGCCAGCAGCGTTTCGACAGGGGGCGGAGGCTACACCTTC. Its protein product is CASSVSTGGGGYTF.

This clone appeared a few times. The gene calls are TRBV11-2 and TRBJ2-2, with TRBD1 matching over 8 bases. The CDR3 runs to 17 residues. Germline CDR1 reads SGHAT; CDR2 reads FQNNGV. The ends lost 5 bases at V and 6 bases at J; junction bases unmatched: 14. The chain's CDR3 is CASSHTGGSKRAGELFF. CDR3 nucleotide sequence: TGTGCCAGCAGCCATACAGGGGGTAGTAAGCGGGCCGGGGAGCTGTTTTTT.

V is TRBV5-1 and J is TRBJ1-6; 9 positions agree with TRBD1. Per the germline V gene, CDR1 is SGHRS and CDR2 is YFSETQ. The CDR3 runs 15 residues. Trimming cost V 0 bases and J 5 bases; bases outside gene matches: 0. CDR3 sequence reads: CASSLGDRDNSPLHF. In DNA, the CDR3 is TGCGCCAGCAGCTTGGGGGACAGGGATAATTCACCCCTCCACTTT.

This chain's CDR3 is CASRTTRTGGTEAFF. DNA of the CDR3: TGTGCCAGCAGGACGACGAGGACAGGGGGCACTGAAGCTTTCTTT. The chain links TRBV2 to TRBJ1-1, with 10 nucleotides matching TRBD1. J was trimmed by 4 bases and V by 6 bases; bases with no gene match: 8. The CDR3 runs to 15 residues. Germline CDR1 SNHLY, CDR2 FYNNEI.

The chain employs TRBV7-8 and TRBJ1-4; possibly TRBD1 for D (6 bases). The germline CDR1 and CDR2 sequences are SGHVS and FQNEAQ. Trimming removed 2 bases from V and 0 bases from J, with 13 bases in between. The CDR3 is 17 residues long. The CDR3 here is CASSLSYGTPTNEKLFF. The CDR3 bases are TGTGCCAGCAGCTTATCTTACGGGACACCAACTAATGAAAAACTGTTTTTT.

This sequence joins TRBV11-3 and TRBJ2-6; 10 bases match TRBD1. Germline assignment: CDR1 SGHNT and CDR2 YENEEA. V shed 5 bases, J shed 2 bases, and the junction held 3 bases outside the gene matches. This CDR3 has 16 residues. The CDR3 loop is CASSPGQGAGANVLTF. CDR3 nucleotides: TGTGCCAGCAGCCCTGGACAGGGGGCTGGGGCCAACGTCCTGACTTTC.

This clone was seen a handful of times. The chain has TRBV5-6 and TRBJ2-7; TRBD2 agrees at 7 bases. V was clipped by 4 bases and J by 4 bases; unmatched bases: 5. Germline CDR1 SGHDT, CDR2 YYEEEE. The CDR3 length is 13 residues. The CDR3 spells CASSNREVYEQYF. CDR3 DNA sequence: TGTGCCAGCAGCAACCGGGAGGTTTACGAGCAGTACTTC.

This clone was seen a handful of times. The chain recombines TRBV5-1 with TRBJ1-4; 10 nucleotides match TRBD1. The trim removed 4 bases at V and 6 bases at J, leaving 9 bases unmatched. The length of the CDR3 is 16 residues. Per germline, CDR1 SGHRS and CDR2 YFSETQ. DNA for the CDR3: TGCGCCAGCAGCCCAGTATTAGGACAGGGGGATGAAAAACTGTTTTTT. Amino acids: CASSPVLGQGDEKLFF.

This clone was observed a few times. The V call is TRBV6-5, the J call TRBJ1-2, with 10 bases matching TRBD1. The germline V gene has CDR1 MNHEY and CDR2 SVGAGI. Trimming at V came to 5 bases and at J to 9 bases, leaving 6 bases not matched to a gene. The CDR3 length is 13 residues. The CDR3 here is CASSAGTGDRYTF. The CDR3 DNA sequence: TGTGCCAGCAGTGCTGGGACAGGGGATCGCTACACCTTC.